This T cell receptor beta chain derives from a study of blood T cell repertoires in COVID-19. The wider study: Sites in the United States, Italy and Spain provided acute and convalescent COVID-19 samples. T cells, B-cell-depleted T cells, or PBMCs supplied cDNA or gDNA.

In the authors' methods: It was from reference gene primer amplification that nucleated cell counts were estimated. Sequencing used immunoSEQ multiplex PCR; TCRdb keeps in-frame clones, though not all of them. That table supplies the V and J calls and clone size; D and trimming were determined from the DNA. Of approximately 250,000 clones listed, about 91% are singletons. Participants, about 18 to 100 years old, spanned more than 20 US areas. V was trimmed by 1 base and J by 4 bases, leaving 23 bases between them. This CDR3 contains 18 residues. CDR1 is SGDLS and CDR2 is YYNGEE in the germline V gene.

The source is a woman aged 40 to 50 with acute COVID-19. The chain joins TRBV9 to TRBJ1-2; tentative D call: TRBD1 (5 bases). What was sequenced was PBMCs or T cells enriched from blood (not recorded which). The CDR3 loop reads CASSVRPLLGGRGYGYTF. The CDR3 bases are TGTGCCAGCAGCGTACGGCCCCTCTTGGGGGGGAGAGGCTATGGCTACACCTTC.